This note documents a single T cell receptor beta chain sequence. This entry belongs to a study of blood T cell repertoires in COVID-19. Using immunoSEQ multiplex PCR, the repertoire was profiled, and TCRdb retains in-frame clones only, with some absent. This sample has approximately 340,000 clones, with around four fifths found just once. V lost 8 bases and J lost 4; bases outside the gene matches: 12. CDR1 is LNHDA and CDR2 is SQIVND in the germline V gene (reference sequence). The CDR3 loop spans 16 amino acids. Sequences were obtained from peripheral blood. V usage is TRBV19 and J usage is TRBJ2-1, with 9 nucleotides matching TRBD1. This receptor was identified in a man aged 25 to 45 with active or convalescent COVID-19. CDR3 sequence: CASRLMTTGGYNEQFF. The CDR3 DNA sequence: TGTGCCAGTCGCCTAATGACGACAGGGGGATACAATGAGCAGTTCTTC.